A selection of T cell receptor beta chains follows, all from one sample in a study of blood T cell repertoires in COVID-19. Here immunoSEQ multiplex PCR was the method, and the copy in TCRdb shows in-frame clones only, minus some. The sample yields nearly 350,000 clones, approximately 89% seen once. Sample: peripheral blood. These receptors were collected from a woman between 18 and 30 years old who had recovered from COVID-19. Each CDR3 is given with its conserved first and last residue. Each record gives: V gene, J gene, D gene, clone size, CDR3 length, CDR3 protein, CDR3 DNA. D genes are given only for firm matches. Clone size is given for some rows only: seen once, a few or many times, or a class if the clone is expanded.

v_gene: TRBV11-3
j_gene: TRBJ2-3
d_gene: .
abundance: .
len: 15
CDR3aa: CASSRRAPTTDTQYF
CDR3nt: TGTGCCAGCAGCCGGAGAGCGCCTACCACAGATACGCAGTATTTT

v_gene: TRBV2
j_gene: TRBJ2-3
d_gene: TRBD2
abundance: .
len: 15
CDR3aa: CASGRTSGSRNTQYF
CDR3nt: TGTGCCAGCGGCCGGACTAGCGGGAGTAGAAATACGCAGTATTTT

v_gene: TRBV9
j_gene: TRBJ2-3
d_gene: .
abundance: .
len: 14
CDR3aa: CASSVGIGTDTQYF
CDR3nt: TGTGCCAGCAGCGTAGGAATAGGCACAGATACGCAGTATTTT

v_gene: TRBV29-1
j_gene: TRBJ2-1
d_gene: .
abundance: .
len: 14
CDR3aa: CSATRSSSYNEQFF
CDR3nt: TGCAGCGCGACAAGGTCTAGCTCCTACAATGAGCAGTTCTTC

v_gene: TRBV6-2/TRBV6-3
j_gene: TRBJ1-3
d_gene: TRBD1
abundance: .
len: 16
CDR3aa: CASSWTGDDSGNTIYF
CDR3nt: TGTGCCAGCAGTTGGACAGGGGACGACTCTGGAAACACCATATATTTT

v_gene: TRBV10-1
j_gene: TRBJ1-5
d_gene: .
abundance: .
len: 13
CDR3aa: CASSDRTGSPQHF
CDR3nt: TGCGCCAGCAGCGACCGTACGGGGTCGCCCCAGCATTTT

v_gene: TRBV5-5
j_gene: TRBJ1-1
d_gene: TRBD1
abundance: once
len: 12
CDR3aa: CASSDDRVRAFF
CDR3nt: TGTGCCAGCAGCGACGACAGGGTGAGGGCTTTCTTT

v_gene: TRBV5-4
j_gene: TRBJ1-6
d_gene: TRBD1
abundance: once
len: 17
CDR3aa: CASSTVKQGKFGSPLHF
CDR3nt: TGTGCCAGCAGCACCGTTAAACAGGGGAAGTTTGGTTCACCCCTCCACTTT

v_gene: TRBV6-5
j_gene: TRBJ2-1
d_gene: TRBD2
abundance: .
len: 16
CDR3aa: CASSLTVSGSYNEQFF
CDR3nt: TGTGCCAGCAGTTTGACTGTTAGCGGGAGCTACAATGAGCAGTTCTTC

v_gene: TRBV7-6
j_gene: TRBJ1-5
d_gene: .
abundance: .
len: 14
CDR3aa: CASSRGPVGQPQHF
CDR3nt: TGTGCCAGCAGCCGAGGCCCTGTGGGTCAGCCCCAGCATTTT

v_gene: TRBV5-6
j_gene: TRBJ2-2
d_gene: .
abundance: .
len: 16
CDR3aa: CASSLAYQASTGELFF
CDR3nt: TGTGCCAGCAGCTTGGCCTACCAGGCGTCCACCGGGGAGCTGTTTTTT

v_gene: TRBV14
j_gene: TRBJ2-5
d_gene: TRBD2
abundance: .
len: 17
CDR3aa: CASSSRLAGATRETQYF
CDR3nt: TGTGCCAGCAGCTCCCGACTAGCGGGAGCTACCAGGGAGACCCAGTACTTC

v_gene: TRBV19
j_gene: TRBJ1-2
d_gene: .
abundance: .
len: 15
CDR3aa: CASSMRVGGDYGYTF
CDR3nt: TGTGCCAGTAGTATGCGGGTCGGGGGGGACTATGGCTACACCTTC

v_gene: TRBV2
j_gene: TRBJ1-2
d_gene: .
abundance: .
len: 13
CDR3aa: CASNRERYYGYTF
CDR3nt: TGTGCCAGCAACAGGGAGAGGTACTATGGCTACACCTTC

v_gene: TRBV9
j_gene: TRBJ2-1
d_gene: TRBD1
abundance: .
len: 16
CDR3aa: CASSVGQVNSYNEQFF
CDR3nt: TGTGCCAGCAGCGTCGGACAGGTCAACTCCTACAATGAGCAGTTCTTC

v_gene: TRBV7-9
j_gene: TRBJ1-2
d_gene: TRBD1
abundance: few
len: 14
CDR3aa: CASRSTGVGYGYTF
CDR3nt: TGTGCCAGCAGGTCTACAGGGGTAGGCTATGGCTACACCTTC

v_gene: TRBV5-1
j_gene: TRBJ2-2
d_gene: .
abundance: .
len: 17
CDR3aa: CASSLAKPNDYTGELFF
CDR3nt: TGCGCCAGCAGCTTGGCCAAACCCAACGACTACACCGGGGAGCTGTTTTTT

v_gene: TRBV2
j_gene: TRBJ1-1
d_gene: .
abundance: .
len: 12
CDR3aa: CASIKRETEAFF
CDR3nt: TGTGCCAGCATCAAGAGAGAAACTGAAGCTTTCTTT

v_gene: TRBV7-9
j_gene: TRBJ2-2
d_gene: .
abundance: .
len: 14
CDR3aa: CASSIQTDLRGLFF
CDR3nt: TGTGCCAGCAGCATCCAGACAGACCTCCGTGGGCTGTTTTTT

v_gene: TRBV29-1
j_gene: TRBJ1-2
d_gene: TRBD1
abundance: .
len: 13
CDR3aa: CSASGQGGYGYTF
CDR3nt: TGCAGCGCCTCGGGACAGGGTGGCTATGGCTACACCTTC

v_gene: TRBV28
j_gene: TRBJ2-2
d_gene: TRBD2
abundance: once
len: 18
CDR3aa: CASSFPGLAGEDTGELFF
CDR3nt: TGTGCCAGCAGTTTCCCGGGACTAGCGGGGGAGGACACCGGGGAGCTGTTTTTT

v_gene: TRBV24-1
j_gene: TRBJ2-4
d_gene: .
abundance: once
len: 15
CDR3aa: CATSDRTDGKNIQYF
CDR3nt: TGTGCCACCAGTGACCGAACAGACGGCAAAAACATTCAGTACTTC

v_gene: TRBV5-5
j_gene: TRBJ1-5
d_gene: .
abundance: .
len: 16
CDR3aa: CASSLGQPTANQPQHF
CDR3nt: TGTGCCAGCAGCTTGGGACAGCCTACAGCCAATCAGCCCCAGCATTTT

v_gene: TRBV27
j_gene: TRBJ1-5
d_gene: TRBD1
abundance: .
len: 16
CDR3aa: CASSLSGQGARQPQHF
CDR3nt: TGTGCCAGCAGTTTATCGGGGCAGGGGGCGCGGCAGCCCCAGCATTTT

v_gene: TRBV6-2/TRBV6-3
j_gene: TRBJ2-3
d_gene: TRBD1
abundance: .
len: 16
CDR3aa: CASSRLGTGTWDTQYF
CDR3nt: TGTGCCAGCAGTCGACTCGGGACAGGGACATGGGATACGCAGTATTTT

v_gene: TRBV4-3
j_gene: TRBJ2-5
d_gene: TRBD2
abundance: .
len: 15
CDR3aa: CASSPEAGGPGTQYF
CDR3nt: TGCGCCAGCAGCCCTGAAGCGGGAGGGCCGGGGACCCAGTACTTC

v_gene: TRBV6-2/TRBV6-3
j_gene: TRBJ1-1
d_gene: TRBD1
abundance: .
len: 13
CDR3aa: CASSGQGDTEAFF
CDR3nt: TGTGCCAGCAGTGGACAGGGGGACACTGAAGCTTTCTTT

v_gene: TRBV5-1
j_gene: TRBJ1-1
d_gene: .
abundance: few
len: 14
CDR3aa: CASSPRQMNTEAFF
CDR3nt: TGCGCCAGCAGCCCCAGGCAGATGAACACTGAAGCTTTCTTT

v_gene: TRBV19
j_gene: TRBJ1-2
d_gene: TRBD1
abundance: .
len: 14
CDR3aa: CASSGDSNNYGYTF
CDR3nt: TGTGCCAGTAGTGGGGACAGCAATAACTATGGCTACACCTTC

v_gene: TRBV4-3
j_gene: TRBJ2-1
d_gene: TRBD2
abundance: .
len: 19
CDR3aa: CASSQAVGIEREGLNEQFF
CDR3nt: TGCGCCAGCAGCCAAGCCGTTGGGATAGAGCGGGAGGGCCTCAATGAGCAGTTCTTC

v_gene: TRBV19
j_gene: TRBJ2-2
d_gene: TRBD2
abundance: .
len: 18
CDR3aa: CASSLRTSGSRYSGELFF
CDR3nt: TGTGCCAGTAGTTTAAGGACTAGCGGGAGTAGGTATAGCGGGGAGCTGTTTTTT